Given below is one T cell receptor (beta chain) in context. Its antigen has not been determined. Base-call qualities are not available, and no considerably larger clone is one nucleotide away. This specimen belongs to a study of blood T cell repertoires in COVID-19 (dated by TCRdb to the early 2020s). For context, the study as a whole: Collaborator samples came from the United States, Italy and Spain and covered acute and convalescent phases of COVID-19. The prospective study material was composed of cDNA or gDNA derived from T cells, B-cell-depleted T cells, or PBMCs. The dataset comprised deeply sampled blood TCRbeta repertoires from subjects exposed to, actively infected with, or recovered from COVID-19. A freely available public database, intended as a resource for researchers studying the immune response to SARS-CoV-2, is where the repertoires were released. Samples were obtained from the ongoing ImmuneRACE study (first 160 participants) and from 1,000 to 1,500 subjects provided by 6 global collaborators. Sample metadata almost always included a de-identified subject ID, COVID-19 status, age in years and sex. Where available, HLA class I and class II types were obtained from metadata supplied by the sample provider rather than from assay-based typing. Broader findings and caveats from the paper: Clinical and demographic metadata were provided uncurated, with the amount varying by source and participant.

In the prospective study, participants were about 18 to 95 years old, resided in 24 geographic areas of the United States, and were enrolled through a virtual design. To assign participants to cohorts, the prospective study relied on clinical history that participants themselves reported in a screening survey and a study questionnaire. In the prospective study, whole blood, serum and a nasopharyngeal or oropharyngeal swab were collected from each participant by mobile phlebotomists. Prospective study participants could optionally give additional blood draws and questionnaires over a roughly 2-month period. Before DNA extraction, blood samples from the prospective study were shipped at room temperature or frozen. The immunoSEQ Assay, a bias-controlled multiplex PCR, was used to amplify TCRbeta CDR3 regions from genomic DNA. In the source study's methods: The number of nucleated cells in each sample was estimated from the amplification of reference gene primers within the assay. To quantify the absolute abundance of each unique TCRbeta CDR3 rearrangement, sequence reads were collapsed and filtered. For each sample, productive Simpson clonality was calculated as the square root of Simpson's diversity index over productive rearrangements. In TCRdb, the immuneACCESS table is reduced to in-frame sequences with V and J assigned. These tables do not hold every clone; where another copy was compared, an unresolved V gene accounts for under half, and the others remain unexplained. That table is the source of V, J and clone size, and D and trimming were worked out from the DNA. This sample lists around 300,000 clones; 85% to 90% were detected once. Of the sample, approximately 4.5% falls within the top ten clones.

The CDR3 covers 13 residues, taking in both the cysteine and the phenylalanine. Only the CDR3 DNA stays, 39 bases, in frame from base 1. CDR1 and CDR2, per the germline V gene, are MRHNA and SNTAGT. V has 6 bases trimmed and J has 9 bases trimmed; junction bases matching no gene number 4. This TCR derives from a woman between 18 and 29 years old with acute COVID-19. The sequenced sample was PBMCs or T cells enriched from blood (not recorded which). The chain joins TRBV6-4 to TRBJ1-6, with 8 central nucleotides matching TRBD1. CDR3 reads: CASRGDRGSPLHF. The DNA reads TGTGCCAGCAGGGGTGACAGGGGTTCACCCCTCCACTTT.